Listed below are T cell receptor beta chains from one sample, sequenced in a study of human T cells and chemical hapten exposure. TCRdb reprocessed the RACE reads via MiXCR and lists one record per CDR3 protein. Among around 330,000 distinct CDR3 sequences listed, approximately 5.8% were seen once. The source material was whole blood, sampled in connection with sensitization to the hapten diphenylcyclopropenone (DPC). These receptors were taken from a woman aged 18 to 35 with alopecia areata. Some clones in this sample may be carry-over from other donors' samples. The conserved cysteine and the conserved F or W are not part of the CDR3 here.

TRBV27,ASRAYQGSSYEQY
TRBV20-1,GSITGVFGYT
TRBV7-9,ASSPGLQIYEQY
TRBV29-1,SGSFRGLGEQY
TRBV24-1,ATSDLDNNEQF
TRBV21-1,ASSKVLQQGRRQPQH
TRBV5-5,ASSNRDRGITEAF
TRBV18,ASSSLSGNSYNEQF
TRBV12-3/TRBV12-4,ASRGEEPQETQY
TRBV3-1,ASSQGVSTDTQY
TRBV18,ASSLVARTRTDTQY
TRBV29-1,SVGPSGGANTGELF
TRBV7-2,ATRGEITTNEKLF
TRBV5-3,ARSSPDRRPSEYEQY
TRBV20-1,SARAKGRQRYNEQF
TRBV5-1,ASSLEGSEQF
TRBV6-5,ASSYPDGNNEQF
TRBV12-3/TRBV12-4,ASSARQANYGYT
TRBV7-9,ASSPLVHYNEQF
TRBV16,ASSQSAGDLNTEAF
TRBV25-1,ASSRMTRAGNPNEQF
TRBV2,ASSGRRETQY
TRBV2,ASRALGTGDDEQF
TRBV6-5,ASSYSNLPPTDTQY
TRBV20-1,SGAWGSTDTQY
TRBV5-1,ASSLAGTGTDTQY